This T cell receptor (beta chain) is drawn from a study of blood T cell repertoires in COVID-19 (dated by TCRdb to 2019 to 2021). Regarding the complete study: The collaborator samples originated in the United States, Italy and Spain and spanned the acute and convalescent phases of COVID-19. The material from the prospective study consisted of cDNA or gDNA derived from T cells, B-cell-depleted T cells, or PBMCs. The sample metadata nearly always contained a de-identified subject ID, COVID-19 status, age in years and sex. Samples were obtained from the ongoing ImmuneRACE study (first 160 participants) and from some 1,300 subjects provided by 6 global collaborators. The repertoires were released in a freely available public database meant as a resource for research on the immune response to SARS-CoV-2. Where available, HLA class I and class II types were taken from metadata supplied by the sample provider and were not determined by assay-based typing. The dataset comprised deeply sampled blood TCRbeta repertoires from subjects exposed to, actively infected with, or recovered from COVID-19. The study at large found these results: Clinical and demographic metadata were provided uncurated, with the amount varying by source and participant.

The immunoSEQ Assay, a bias-controlled multiplex PCR, was used to amplify TCRbeta CDR3 regions from genomic DNA. From the authors' description of their analysis: Within the assay, amplification of reference gene primers was used to estimate how many nucleated cells each sample contained. To quantify the absolute abundance of each unique TCRbeta CDR3 rearrangement, sequence reads were collapsed and filtered. Productive Simpson clonality was computed per sample as the square root of Simpson's diversity index over productive rearrangements. Entries here come from immuneACCESS through TCRdb and include only in-frame sequences with V and J called. Some clones fail to appear in such tables; in the studies checked, an unresolved V gene covers under half of the shortfall, and the cause of the remainder is unknown. The D gene and trimming were derived from the DNA, and the V and J assignments and clone size from that table. In all, the sample holds 150,000 to 200,000 clones, and about 86% of those were seen once. Approximately 10% of the sample comes from the top ten.

Details on this clone: Its antigen is still unknown. Per-base qualities were not stored, and no clone one base away is much larger.

As encoded in the germline V gene, CDR1 is SGHTA while CDR2 is FQGNSA. The CDR3 runs 13 amino acids, cysteine and phenylalanine included. Of the read, only the CDR3 DNA is kept; its 39 bases are in frame from base 1. At the junction V is shortened by 5 bases and J by 6 bases; bases outside the gene matches: 2. One collaborating source in Seattle enrolled patients during active infection and followed them longitudinally through the course of disease. Collaborating institutions collected whole blood in K2EDTA tubes following their own protocols. For TCRbeta analysis, collaborator samples were shipped as frozen whole blood, as isolated PBMCs, or as DNA extracted from either sample type.

This clonotype was obtained from a woman aged 55-69 years with COVID-19, enrolled during active disease. Recombination connected TRBV7-2 to TRBJ1-2; TRBD1 lines up with 11 middle nucleotides. The sample consisted of peripheral blood. CDR3 reads: CASSGQGAHGYTF. The DNA sequence is as follows: TGTGCCAGCAGCGGACAGGGGGCGCATGGCTACACCTTC.